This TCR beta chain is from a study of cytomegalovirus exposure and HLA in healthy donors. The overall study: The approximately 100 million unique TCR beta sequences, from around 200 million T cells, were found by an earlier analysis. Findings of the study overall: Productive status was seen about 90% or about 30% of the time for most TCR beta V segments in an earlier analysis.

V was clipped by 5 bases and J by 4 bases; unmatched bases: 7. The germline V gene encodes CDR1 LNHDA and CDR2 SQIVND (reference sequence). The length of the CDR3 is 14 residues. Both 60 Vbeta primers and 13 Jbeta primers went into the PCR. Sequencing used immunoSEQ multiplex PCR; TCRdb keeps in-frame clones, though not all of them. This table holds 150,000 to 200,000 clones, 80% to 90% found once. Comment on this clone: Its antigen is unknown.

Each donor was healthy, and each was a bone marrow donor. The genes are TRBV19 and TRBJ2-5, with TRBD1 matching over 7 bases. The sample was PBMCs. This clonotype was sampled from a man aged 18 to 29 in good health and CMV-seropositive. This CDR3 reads CASSVVTGTETQYF. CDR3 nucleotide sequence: TGTGCCAGTAGTGTGGTGACAGGGACAGAGACCCAGTACTTC.